Below are 27 T cell receptor beta chains sequenced from a single sample in a study of T cells after yellow fever vaccination. Each CDR3 protein is one row after TCRdb ran MiXCR on the 5' RACE reads. The sample has more than 120,000 distinct CDR3 sequences; roughly 8.2% are singletons. This sample comprised CD4+ T cells sorted from PBMCs, obtained 5 days after the yellow fever booster vaccination. These receptors were taken from a young man who received the YFV17D yellow fever vaccine.

This clonotype appeared many times. V gene TRBV5-1 combines with J gene TRBJ2-3; no definite D call. Germline values: CDR1 SGHRS, CDR2 YFSETQ. CDR3 size: 14 residues. The V end lost 4 bases, the J end lost 6 bases, and 15 bases lay between the germline ends. The CDR3 DNA reads as TGCGCCAGCAGCCTTCTTGCGGAGTCGGATACGCAGTATTTT. It encodes CASSLLAESDTQYF.

This clonotype was seen at least ten times. The chain employs TRBV10-3 and TRBJ2-7; 10 bases are shared with TRBD2. Germline V gene lookup returns CDR1 ENHRY and CDR2 SYGVKD. Unmatched junction bases numbered 13, after V lost 8 bases and J lost 3 bases. The CDR3 is made up of 16 amino acids. The CDR3 reads CAIGPEVLAGIYEQYF. Here the CDR3 DNA reads TGTGCCATCGGTCCGGAAGTACTAGCGGGAATCTACGAGCAGTACTTC.

The chain employs TRBV5-1 and TRBJ2-2; tentative D call: TRBD1 (6 bases). V lost 4 bases and J lost 6, with 16 bases in between. The CDR3 has 15 amino acids. Germline-derived CDR1 and CDR2 are SGHRS and YFSETQ. The CDR3: CASSLNRAQAGELFF. As DNA, the CDR3 is TGCGCCAGCAGCCTCAACAGGGCGCAGGCCGGGGAGCTGTTTTTT.

At least ten counts were recorded for this clonotype. This chain joins TRBV20-1 and TRBJ2-1, with TRBD2 as a possible D gene (6 bases). Deletions cut 2 bases from V and 3 bases from J, with 11 bases between. Germline CDR1 reads DFQATT; CDR2 reads SNEGSKA (reference sequence). The CDR3 is 14 amino acids. CDR3 residues: CSARPMGLYNEQFF. The CDR3 region has the DNA TGCAGTGCTAGACCCATGGGACTCTACAATGAGCAGTTCTTC.

This clonotype was seen repeatedly, ten times or more. The rearrangement links TRBV7-2 to TRBJ2-7; the D call may be TRBD1 or TRBD2 (5 bases each). Trimming stripped 5 bases from V and 3 bases from J, with 14 bases between. This CDR3 comprises 14 residues. Germline V gene sequence: CDR1 SGHTA, CDR2 FQGNSA. CDR3 sequence reads: CASSQGTALYEQYF. CDR3 nucleotide sequence: TGTGCCAGCAGCCAAGGGACGGCTCTCTACGAGCAGTACTTC.

This clonotype has at least ten counts. The chain uses TRBV4-3 and TRBJ2-3; D might be TRBD1 (5 bases). The germline V and J ends were trimmed by 1 base and 2 bases, with 13 bases remaining between them. Germline V lookup: CDR1 LGHNA, CDR2 YSLEER. CDR3 size: 16 residues. The CDR3 DNA is TGCGCCAGCAGCCAAGCGCAGGGCCGGTTCACAGATACGCAGTATTTT. It is translated as CASSQAQGRFTDTQYF.

This clonotype was seen ten or more times. This chain joins TRBV15 and TRBJ1-1, with 8 bases fitting TRBD1. The length of the CDR3 is 14 residues. Per the germline V gene, CDR1 is LNHNV and CDR2 is YYDKDF (reference sequence). The V gene end was trimmed by 8 bases and the J gene end by 5 bases; junction bases not matched to a gene: 10. CDR3 in DNA: TGTGCCACCCCAGCTGGACAGGGTGTAACTGAAGCTTTCTTT. It specifies CATPAGQGVTEAFF. Based on the CDR3 plus reference TRBV15 and TRBJ1-1, the full variable domain is DAMVIQNPRYQVTQFGKPVTLSCSQTLNHNVMYWYQQKSSQAPKLLFHYYDKDFNNEADTPDNFQSRRPNTSFCFLDIRSPGLGDTAMYLCATPAGQGVTEAFFGQGTRLTVV.

This clonotype appeared many times. This chain uses TRBV5-1 with TRBJ2-3, with unresolved D. CDR1 SGHRS and CDR2 YFSETQ come from the germline V gene. V lost 4 bases, J lost 4 bases, and 13 bases lay in between. The CDR3 loop spans 14 amino acids. This chain's CDR3 is CASSLRVVSDTQYF. The CDR3 DNA reads as TGCGCCAGCAGCCTTAGAGTTGTGTCAGATACGCAGTATTTT.

In its sample, this clonotype was seen many times. V gene TRBV4-2 combines with J gene TRBJ2-2; tentatively, D is TRBD2 (6 bases). The V gene's germline CDR1 is LGHNA and CDR2 YNFKEQ. The CDR3 sequence is 15 residues long. Trimming removed 0 bases at V and 5 bases at J, with 10 bases between. The CDR3 nucleotides read TGTGCCAGCAGCCAAGATGATGGGACTACCGGGGAGCTGTTTTTT. Residues: CASSQDDGTTGELFF.

Comments on this clonotype: Being one base from a much bigger clone, this may be a read error. V is TRBV14 and J is TRBJ2-4; a weak D match, TRBD2 (5 bases). The CDR3 has 16 amino acids. Germline CDR1 and CDR2: SGHDN and FVKESK. The CDR3 here is CACSPRRLGAKNIQYF. The CDR3 DNA is TGTGCCTGCAGCCCCCGGAGGCTAGGTGCCAAAAACATTCAGTACTTC.

This clonotype was recorded many times. The rearrangement uses TRBV7-2 and TRBJ1-6, with a tentative D call TRBD1 (5 bases). Trimming took 2 bases from V and 6 from J, leaving 8 bases between them. The CDR3 has 14 amino acids. Germline CDR1 reads SGHTA; CDR2 reads FQGNSA. The CDR3 nucleotides are TGTGCCAGCAGCTTATGGGGGAGTAATTCACCCCTCCACTTT. Translation: CASSLWGSNSPLHF. Full variable domain (remainder filled in from reference TRBV7-2 and TRBJ1-6): GAGVSQSPSNKVTEKGKDVELRCDPISGHTALYWYRQSLGQGLEFLIYFQGNSAPDKSGLPSDRFSAERTGGSVSTLTIQRTQQEDSAVYLCASSLWGSNSPLHFGNGTRLTVT.

As to this clonotype: A much larger clone lies a single base off, so this may be a read error. The chain recombines TRBV20-1 with TRBJ2-1; weak D call: TRBD1 (8 bases). The CDR3 consists of 15 residues. CDR1 is DFQATT and CDR2 is SNEGSKA in the germline V gene (reference sequence). The CDR3 reads CSAAQGAGAYNEQLF. The CDR3 bases are TGCAGTGCCGCGCAGGGGGCGGGAGCCTACAATGAGCAGCTCTTC.

Ten or more counts support this clonotype. The chain has TRBV3-1 and TRBJ1-1; D gene uncertain. Trimming pared 0 bases from V and 4 bases from J, leaving 12 bases between. The CDR3 consists of 15 residues. Germline values: CDR1 LGHDT, CDR2 YNNKEL (reference sequence). CDR3 residues: CASSQERVVGTEAFF. CDR3 nucleotide sequence: TGTGCCAGCAGCCAAGAACGAGTGGTGGGCACTGAAGCTTTCTTT.

In its sample, this clonotype was seen many times. The CDR3 nucleotides are TGTGCCAGCAGTGTCGGGGTAAGGCGCTCTGGGGCCAACGTCCTGACTTTC. Protein product: CASSVGVRRSGANVLTF. The chain couples TRBV2 to TRBJ2-6, with D possibly TRBD2 on 5 matching bases. The CDR3 runs 17 residues. Trimming stripped 4 bases from V and 0 bases from J, with 13 bases between. Germline V gene data show CDR1 as SNHLY and CDR2 as FYNNEI. Full variable domain (missing parts from reference TRBV2 and TRBJ2-6): EPEVTQTPSHQVTQMGQEVILRCVPISNHLYFYWYRQILGQKVEFLVSFYNNEISEKSEIFDDQFSVERPDGSNFTLKIRSTKLEDSAMYFCASSVGVRRSGANVLTFGAGSRLTVL.

This clonotype showed up many times. The chain recombines TRBV28 with TRBJ2-3, with 9 bases lining up with TRBD2. The length of the CDR3 is 17 residues. Germline-derived CDR1 and CDR2 are MDHEN and SYDVKM. V shed 4 bases and J 6 bases; nucleotides not matched to a gene: 14. CDR3 nucleotide sequence: TGTGCCAGCAGTTCTCGGACTAGCGCGTCCTATGGGGATACGCAGTATTTT. Translation gives CASSSRTSASYGDTQYF.

This chain connects TRBV5-1 to TRBJ2-7, with TRBD2 matching over 10 bases. Germline V CDR1 and CDR2: SGHRS, YFSETQ. J lost 0 bases, V lost 0 bases, and 9 bases had no gene match. The CDR3 spans 18 residues. DNA of the CDR3: TGCGCCAGCAGCTTGGCCGGGACTAGCGCTAGAAGCTCCTACGAGCAGTACTTC. This translates into CASSLAGTSARSSYEQYF.

The sample holds many counts of this clonotype. The V call is TRBV28, the J call TRBJ2-2, with a weak D call TRBD1 (6 bases). The CDR3 consists of 18 residues. Trimming took off 3 bases at V and 3 bases at J, with 20 bases between the two ends. Per the germline V gene, CDR1 is MDHEN and CDR2 is SYDVKM. The DNA for the CDR3 is TGTGCCAGCAGTTTCCAACCCAGGGGTCGTGGGTACACCGGGGAGCTGTTTTTT. Its protein product is CASSFQPRGRGYTGELFF.

This clonotype occurred many times. The chain couples TRBV29-1 to TRBJ2-7; D uncertain. The germline V gene has CDR1 SQVTM and CDR2 ANQGSEA. The CDR3 runs 13 residues. Trimming took off 5 bases at V and 0 bases at J, with 11 bases between the two ends. In DNA, the CDR3 is TGCAGCGTTCTGGATGGAAGCTCCTACGAGCAGTACTTC. Protein: CSVLDGSSYEQYF.

This clonotype appeared many times. This chain uses TRBV5-1 with TRBJ2-7; 8 bases are shared with TRBD2. The CDR3 loop spans 15 amino acids. Losses at the gene ends were 0 bases for V and 2 bases for J; bases not matched to a gene: 4. Germline CDR1 is SGHRS and CDR2 is YFSETQ. CDR3 DNA: TGCGCCAGCAGCTTGGCTAGCGGGCCCGCCTACGAGCAGTACTTC. This gives the protein CASSLASGPAYEQYF.

This clonotype was seen at least ten times. In DNA, the CDR3 is TGCGCCAGCAGCTGGTCGGCTCAAACCGGAACAGATACGCAGTATTTT. It encodes CASSWSAQTGTDTQYF. This sequence joins TRBV5-1 and TRBJ2-3, with D hard to call. Per the germline V gene, CDR1 is SGHRS and CDR2 is YFSETQ. This CDR3 spans 16 amino acids. V gave up 3 bases and J gave up 3 bases, with 17 bases separating them.

As to this clonotype: The junction departs from the called germline gene at one end, perhaps through a read error. The V call is TRBV12-3 or TRBV12-4, the J call TRBJ2-1; 10 bases fit TRBD2. The CDR3 is 18 amino acids. The CDR3 reads CACSLASNLIAGGNEQFF. CDR3 in DNA: TGTGCCTGCAGTTTAGCCTCAAACCTGATAGCGGGAGGTAATGAGCAGTTCTTC.

This clonotype was counted many times. This chain links TRBV3-1 with TRBJ2-7; TRBD1 matches 7 bases. V was clipped by 8 bases and J by 4 bases; unmatched bases: 2. Germline CDR1 is LGHDT and CDR2 is YNNKEL (reference sequence). This CDR3 is 11 amino acids long. The CDR3 is CASGQVYEQYF. CDR3 nucleotide sequence: TGTGCCAGCGGACAGGTGTACGAGCAGTACTTC.

This clonotype occurred many times. The V gene is TRBV29-1, the J gene TRBJ2-1; D call uncertain. V was cut by 0 bases and J by 7 bases, with 10 bases left in between. In germline, CDR1 is SQVTM, CDR2 ANQGSEA. The CDR3 has 13 residues. CDR3 DNA: TGCAGCGTTGAAGATCGACTTGGAAATGAGCAGTTCTTC. Translated: CSVEDRLGNEQFF.

Ten or more counts support this clonotype. The chain couples TRBV15 to TRBJ2-1; D is perhaps TRBD2 (5 bases). Between the trimmed V and J ends, which lost 5 bases and 3 bases, there was a span of 14 bases. The germline CDR1 and CDR2 sequences are LNHNV and YYDKDF (reference sequence). This CDR3 is 15 amino acids long. CDR3 residues: CATSRALRDYNEQFF. For the CDR3, the DNA is TGTGCCACCAGCCGTGCCCTGAGGGACTACAATGAGCAGTTCTTC.

This clonotype has at least ten counts. This sequence joins TRBV27 and TRBJ1-1; D perhaps matches TRBD1 (6 bases). Germline loops: CDR1 MNHEY, CDR2 SMNVEV (reference sequence). The CDR3 is made up of 15 amino acids. The V and J ends lost 1 base and 2 bases respectively, with 11 bases between them. This chain's CDR3 is CASSLFSGVNTEAFF. The CDR3 DNA is TGTGCCAGCAGTTTATTCTCAGGGGTAAACACTGAAGCTTTCTTT.

This clonotype was observed many times. The CDR3 loop is CASSVDPSNEKLFF. CDR3 bases: TGTGCCAGCAGCGTGGACCCCTCTAATGAAAAACTGTTTTTT. This chain links TRBV5-5 with TRBJ1-4, with no clear D. The length of the CDR3 is 14 residues. V lost 4 bases and J 3 bases, leaving 10 bases between the germline ends. Germline-derived CDR1 and CDR2 are SGHKS and YYEKEE (reference sequence).

This clonotype was detected many times. This chain joins TRBV6-1 and TRBJ1-1; D might be TRBD1 (5 bases). V was clipped by 2 bases and J by 3 bases, with 10 bases between them. The CDR3 contains 14 residues. CDR1 is MNHNS and CDR2 is SASEGT in the germline V gene. The CDR3 DNA sequence: TGTGCCAGCAGTGAAATGGGGCTGGACACTGAAGCTTTCTTT. Protein sequence: CASSEMGLDTEAFF.